This T cell receptor (beta chain) was found in a study of blood T cell repertoires in COVID-19. Profiled with immunoSEQ multiplex PCR; TCRdb holds only in-frame clones, not every one. The sample shows about 160,000 clones, over 70% of them seen only once. Germline V lookup: CDR1 MNHEY, CDR2 SVGAGI. The CDR3 spans 14 residues. V lost 6 bases and J lost 3, with 12 bases in between. Sequenced input: peripheral blood. The TCR comes from a man older than 75 with acute or convalescent COVID-19. The chain carries TRBV6-5 and TRBJ1-3; D gene uncertain. The CDR3 loop reads CASRPGGLGNTIYF. CDR3 DNA sequence: TGTGCCAGCAGACCCGGAGGCCTTGGAAACACCATATATTTT.